A single T cell receptor (beta chain) is shown here with its context. The CDR3 totals 15 residues. Germline V gene sequence: CDR1 SGHTA, CDR2 FQGTGA. The junction had 6 bases not matched to a gene; V was cut back by 4 bases and J by 8 bases. Methotrexate plus calcineurin inhibitor accompanied controls' myeloablative marrow transplants; sampling was 1 year later. Only in-frame clones appear in the TCRdb table, and some are missing; sequencing was by immunoSEQ multiplex PCR. The data contain around 15,000 clones, approximately 80% of them singletons. This entry comes from a study of T cells after posttransplantation cyclophosphamide.

The V gene is TRBV7-3, the J gene TRBJ2-1, with 12 nucleotides matching TRBD2. This specimen consisted of PBMCs, obtained around 410 days after allogeneic stem cell transplant with calcineurin inhibitor and methotrexate. The clonotype originates from a male patient in his 30s who received an allogeneic stem cell transplant from an unrelated donor, was CMV-positive, and had acute and chronic GVHD. Some of the T cells might come from the graft donor. The chain's CDR3 is CASSSLAGGKYEQFF. The CDR3 DNA sequence: TGTGCCAGCAGCTCGCTAGCGGGAGGGAAGTATGAGCAGTTCTTC.